The 28 T cell receptor beta chains given below trace back to one sample, sequenced in a study of cytomegalovirus exposure and HLA in healthy donors. The repertoire was sequenced with immunoSEQ multiplex PCR; TCRdb's copy has only in-frame clones and lacks some. This table holds 200,000 to 300,000 clones, about nine tenths found once. What was sequenced was PBMCs. The receptors were sampled from a woman in her thirties in good health and CMV-seronegative.

The chain carries TRBV29-1 and TRBJ2-4; no clear D. CDR1 and CDR2 from the germline V gene are SQVTM and ANQGSEA. V dropped 4 bases and J dropped 3 bases, with 13 bases sitting between them. The CDR3 is made up of 14 amino acids. The chain's CDR3 is CSVGPRGDKNIQYF. The CDR3 bases are TGCAGCGTTGGACCCCGAGGCGACAAAAACATTCAGTACTTC.

The count of this clone is one. This chain uses TRBV29-1 with TRBJ2-7, with a possible D match to TRBD2 (5 bases). Trimming stripped 5 bases from V and 0 bases from J, with 14 bases between. The CDR3 loop spans 14 amino acids. Germline V CDR1 and CDR2: SQVTM, ANQGSEA. CDR3 residues: CSVTSSGSSYEQYF. In DNA, the CDR3 is TGCAGCGTTACCTCAAGCGGTAGCTCCTACGAGCAGTACTTC.

The chain has TRBV18 and TRBJ2-7; TRBD1 aligns across 9 bases. The CDR3 has 18 amino acids. CDR1 is KGHSH, CDR2 LQKENI, per germline. After removal of 2 bases from V and 0 bases from J, the junction contained 11 bases not matched to a gene. CDR3 bases: TGTGCCAGCTCACCAGATCCGGGACAGGGATCAAGCTCCTACGAGCAGTACTTC. Amino acids: CASSPDPGQGSSSYEQYF.

The genes are TRBV5-6 and TRBJ1-5; D unclear. CDR3 size: 12 residues. CDR1 and CDR2 (germline): SGHDT, YYEEEE. V lost 2 bases, J lost 7 bases, and 7 bases lay in between. CDR3 amino acids: CASSFYGQPQHF. The CDR3 DNA is TGTGCCAGCAGCTTCTACGGACAGCCCCAGCATTTT.

The genes are TRBV28 and TRBJ2-1, with TRBD2 matching 7 bases. The CDR3 is 12 residues long. In germline, CDR1 is MDHEN, CDR2 SYDVKM. Germline trimming cut 2 bases from V and 8 bases from J; bases unmatched to any gene: 0. The CDR3 loop is CASSLAGDEQFF. In DNA form, the CDR3 reads TGTGCCAGCAGTTTAGCGGGAGATGAGCAGTTCTTC.

This chain joins TRBV5-4 and TRBJ2-7, with 11 bases fitting TRBD1. The junction had 5 bases not matched to a gene; V was cut back by 4 bases and J by 5 bases. CDR3 length: 14 residues. The V gene's germline CDR1 is SGHNT and CDR2 YYREEE (reference sequence). Written as DNA, the CDR3 is TGTGCCAGCAGCACAGGACAGGGGGCCAACGAGCAGTACTTC. As protein: CASSTGQGANEQYF.

V usage is TRBV2 and J usage is TRBJ2-7; TRBD2 is a possible D gene (6 bases). The CDR3 totals 14 residues. Germline-derived CDR1 and CDR2 are SNHLY and FYNNEI. With 6 bases removed from V and 7 bases from J, the gap between germline ends came to 19 bases. The CDR3 region has the DNA TGTGCCAGCAGGGAGACTAGTTCCCATAAGGAGCAGTACTTC. This sequence encodes CASRETSSHKEQYF.

This chain uses TRBV4-3 with TRBJ2-6; D is unclear. Germline-derived CDR1 and CDR2 are LGHNA and YSLEER. V shed 1 base and J shed 0 bases, with 7 bases lying between them. This CDR3 has 16 residues. The CDR3: CASSQAQSSGANVLTF. The CDR3 DNA follows: TGCGCCAGCAGCCAAGCTCAGAGCTCTGGGGCCAACGTCCTGACTTTC.

The J gene is TRBJ2-1, the V gene TRBV11-3; either TRBD1 or TRBD2 may supply D (7 bases each). The CDR3 is made up of 16 amino acids. Germline loops: CDR1 SGHNT, CDR2 YENEEA. V shed 5 bases and J shed 5 bases, with 19 bases lying between them. CDR3 sequence reads: CASSLGGGGFNNEQFF. DNA of the CDR3: TGTGCCAGCAGCCTGGGAGGGGGCGGTTTCAACAATGAGCAGTTCTTC.

The gene calls are TRBV5-1 and TRBJ2-7; 9 bases align to TRBD1. The trim removed 4 bases at V and 5 bases at J, leaving 7 bases unmatched. CDR3 length: 14 amino acids. The germline CDR1 and CDR2 sequences are SGHRS and YFSETQ. The CDR3 loop reads CASSRDRDIHEQYF. For the CDR3, the DNA is TGCGCCAGCAGCCGGGACAGGGATATCCACGAGCAGTACTTC.

This clone was counted once. V usage is TRBV4-3 and J usage is TRBJ2-5; 7 nucleotides match TRBD1. CDR1 LGHNA and CDR2 YSLEER come from the germline V gene. The CDR3 length is 17 residues. Unmatched junction bases numbered 13, after V lost 2 bases and J lost 4 bases. The CDR3 reads CASSQNGPGQSGETQYF. In DNA form, the CDR3 reads TGCGCCAGCAGCCAAAATGGACCGGGACAGTCCGGAGAGACCCAGTACTTC.

The genes are TRBV18 and TRBJ2-7; 8 bases agree with TRBD2. The J segment lost 2 bases and the V segment lost 2 bases, leaving 5 bases of the junction unmatched. The CDR3 has 15 residues. CDR1 KGHSH and CDR2 LQKENI come from the germline V gene. The CDR3 DNA follows: TGTGCCAGCTCACCAATTACTAGCGGTACCTACGAGCAGTACTTC. Translated, it gives CASSPITSGTYEQYF.

V usage is TRBV5-5 and J usage is TRBJ1-5; D call uncertain. Germline-derived CDR1 and CDR2 are SGHKS and YYEKEE (reference sequence). The CDR3 length is 12 residues. V was pared by 4 bases and J by 0 bases, with 2 bases between. The CDR3 DNA reads as TGTGCCAGCAGCCTTAGCAATCAGCCCCAGCATTTT. Translation: CASSLSNQPQHF.

The chain carries TRBV5-1 and TRBJ2-1; a possible D gene is TRBD2 (6 bases). CDR3 length: 15 residues. Trimming cost V 4 bases and J 0 bases, with 11 bases left between them. Germline V gene lookup returns CDR1 SGHRS and CDR2 YFSETQ. The CDR3: CASSGGSGSYNEQFF. The CDR3 DNA follows: TGCGCCAGCAGCGGAGGTAGCGGCTCCTACAATGAGCAGTTCTTC.

The rearrangement links TRBV30 to TRBJ2-7, with unresolved D. Germline CDR1 GTSNPN, CDR2 SVGIG (reference sequence). V was cut by 2 bases and J by 2 bases, with 7 bases left in between. The CDR3 has 12 amino acids. The CDR3 DNA is TGTGCCTGGAGTATGCTGGCCTACGAGCAGTACTTC. Protein product: CAWSMLAYEQYF.

The rearrangement uses TRBV11-3 and TRBJ2-7; D gene ambiguous. This CDR3 contains 13 residues. Germline lookup yields CDR1 SGHNT and CDR2 YENEEA. Trimming removed 1 base from V and 3 bases from J, with 7 bases in between. As DNA, the CDR3 is TGTGCCAGCAGCTTAGCAAGGGTCTACGAGCAGTACTTC. Its protein is CASSLARVYEQYF.

The chain uses TRBV5-1 and TRBJ2-2; no definite D call. Germline CDR1 and CDR2: SGHRS and YFSETQ. This CDR3 is built from 13 residues. Trimming took off 0 bases at V and 9 bases at J, with 9 bases between the two ends. The CDR3 reads CASSLADGWELFF. In nucleotides, the CDR3 is TGCGCCAGCAGCTTGGCGGATGGTTGGGAGCTGTTTTTT.

This clone was observed a single time. The rearrangement links TRBV10-2 to TRBJ2-7, with TRBD2 identical over 13 bases. Trimming cost V 6 bases and J 2 bases; bases outside gene matches: 4. Germline V gives CDR1 WSHSY, CDR2 SAAADI. The CDR3 consists of 15 residues. CDR3 sequence (DNA): TGCGCCAGCAGCTCGGGACTAGCGGGAACCTACGAGCAGTACTTC. It encodes CASSSGLAGTYEQYF.

The chain recombines TRBV11-2 with TRBJ2-5; TRBD2 agrees at 9 bases. CDR1 is SGHAT and CDR2 is FQNNGV in the germline V gene. The CDR3 spans 16 residues. Germline trimming cut 1 base from V and 1 base from J; bases unmatched to any gene: 4. Here the CDR3 reads CASSLVPAGGQETQYF. Written as DNA, the CDR3 is TGTGCCAGCAGCTTAGTCCCAGCGGGAGGCCAAGAGACCCAGTACTTC.

The chain employs TRBV7-2 and TRBJ2-1; a possible D gene is TRBD2 (6 bases). V was pared by 0 bases and J by 5 bases, with 11 bases between. The germline gives CDR1 SGHTA, CDR2 FQGNSA. This CDR3 is 15 amino acids long. DNA for the CDR3: TGTGCCAGCAGCTTAGCGGGAGGAGGGGACAATGAGCAGTTCTTC. It encodes CASSLAGGGDNEQFF.

This clone has only one observation. The chain uses TRBV27 and TRBJ2-1, with 8 bases matching TRBD1. CDR3 size: 15 residues. The germline V gene encodes CDR1 MNHEY and CDR2 SMNVEV (reference sequence). Trimming took 10 bases from V and 8 from J; bases not matched to a gene: 16. The CDR3 DNA reads as TGTGCCACCCAACAGTACGGTAACAGGGGGGATGAGCAGTTCTTC. Encoded protein: CATQQYGNRGDEQFF.

The V gene is TRBV19, the J gene TRBJ2-1; 12 bases are a match to TRBD2. J gave up 8 bases and V 8 bases, and 16 bases lay outside the gene matches. In germline, CDR1 is LNHDA, CDR2 SQIVND (reference sequence). The CDR3 is made up of 17 amino acids. The CDR3 nucleotides are TGTGCCAGTCAGGGTTGGCTAGCGGGAGGGCCATTTGATGAGCAGTTCTTC. Protein: CASQGWLAGGPFDEQFF. Full variable domain (rest looked up from reference TRBV19 and TRBJ2-1): DGGITQSPKYLFRKEGQNVTLSCEQNLNHDAMYWYRQDPGQGLRLIYYSQIVNDFQKGDIAEGYSVSREKKESFPLTVTSAQKNPTAFYLCASQGWLAGGPFDEQFFGPGTRLTVL.

The V call is TRBV14, the J call TRBJ2-1; 13 bases match TRBD2. CDR1 is SGHDN, CDR2 FVKESK, per germline. There are 14 residues in the CDR3. V lost 6 bases to trimming and J lost 7 bases; unmatched junction nucleotides: 3. This CDR3 is CASSGLAGVNEQFF. CDR3 in DNA: TGTGCCAGCAGTGGACTAGCGGGAGTGAATGAGCAGTTCTTC. Full variable domain (rest looked up from reference TRBV14 and TRBJ2-1): EAGVTQFPSHSVIEKGQTVTLRCDPISGHDNLYWYRRVMGKEIKFLLHFVKESKQDESGMPNNRFLAERTGGTYSTLKVQPAELEDSGVYFCASSGLAGVNEQFFGPGTRLTVL.

V is TRBV18 and J is TRBJ2-3; tentatively, D is TRBD2 (6 bases). The CDR3 sequence is 14 residues long. V was clipped by 3 bases and J by 0 bases, with 7 bases between them. The germline gives CDR1 KGHSH, CDR2 LQKENI. DNA of the CDR3: TGTGCCAGCTCACCGGCGGGAAGCACAGATACGCAGTATTTT. Its translation: CASSPAGSTDTQYF.

V gene TRBV9 combines with J gene TRBJ2-5; possibly TRBD2 for D (5 bases). The CDR3 extends over 15 amino acids. Looked up from germline, CDR1 is SGDLS and CDR2 is YYNGEE. V was clipped by 0 bases and J by 1 base, with 10 bases between them. CDR3 amino acids: CASSVGSGFQETQYF. The CDR3 DNA reads TGTGCCAGCAGCGTAGGATCGGGGTTCCAAGAGACCCAGTACTTC.

The rearrangement links TRBV28 to TRBJ2-7, with 7 bases that match TRBD1. Germline V gene lookup returns CDR1 MDHEN and CDR2 SYDVKM. The CDR3 spans 10 residues. The J segment lost 7 bases and the V segment lost 8 bases, leaving 2 bases of the junction unmatched. DNA for the CDR3: TGTGCCAGCCGCAGGGGGGAGCAGTACTTC. It is translated as CASRRGEQYF.

The rearrangement joins TRBV7-9 to TRBJ2-7; D gene ambiguous. The CDR3 runs 12 residues. V lost 3 bases and J lost 4, with 7 bases in between. Germline values: CDR1 SEHNR, CDR2 FQNEAQ (reference sequence). CDR3 coding DNA: TGTGCCAGCAGCTTCAGCAGTTACGAGCAGTACTTC. The encoded protein is CASSFSSYEQYF. Complete variable domain (other parts from reference TRBV7-9 and TRBJ2-7): DTGVSQNPRHKITKRGQNVTFRCDPISEHNRLYWYRQTLGQGPEFLTYFQNEAQLEKSRLLSDRFSAERPKGSFSTLEIQRTEQGDSAMYLCASSFSSYEQYFGPGTRLTVT.

The table lists this clone with a count of one. The chain is built from TRBV18 and TRBJ1-2; D gene unclear. The germline V gene encodes CDR1 KGHSH and CDR2 LQKENI. The CDR3 is made up of 16 amino acids. The V gene lost 2 bases and the J gene lost 4 bases, with 17 bases spanning the gap. The CDR3 DNA follows: TGTGCCAGCTCACCAGAAAGGCAGAAACCTTTCTATGGCTACACCTTC. As protein: CASSPERQKPFYGYTF.